One and the same sample provided the 25 T cell receptor beta chains below, sequenced in a study of vaccination effects on CD4 cells after COVID-19. ViraFEST expansion of antigen-specific CD4+ T cells with viral peptide pools preceded sequencing. Scientists isolated CD4+ T cells after a roughly ten-day culture period ended. Each participant was given two doses of one vaccine (BNT162b2 or mRNA-1273). The assay was immunoSEQ multiplex PCR, and TCRdb's table has in-frame clones only and misses some. This sample has around 24,000 clones, with around 79% found just once. No antigens are known for them. The source material was CD4+ T cells from PBMCs cultured with SARS-CoV-2 spike peptides, sampled after COVID-19 vaccination. The source of these receptors is a human donor who received a COVID-19 vaccine. Some clones in this sample may be carry-over from other donors' samples.

This clone was seen a handful of times. This chain connects TRBV12-3 or TRBV12-4 to TRBJ1-5; TRBD1 is a possible D gene (6 bases). Trimming took 4 bases from V and 11 from J, leaving 12 bases between them. This CDR3 is built from 12 residues. CDR3 loop: CASSSRGMAQHF. The CDR3 DNA is TGTGCCAGCAGTTCCAGGGGTATGGCCCAGCATTTT.

Written as DNA, the CDR3 is TGTGCCAGCAGTTTCGCGACAGAGGCAGGCTACGAGCAGTACGTC. Translation: CASSFATEAGYEQYV. The chain combines TRBV27 with TRBJ2-7; perhaps TRBD1 as D (5 bases). Germline loops: CDR1 MNHEY, CDR2 SMNVEV (reference sequence). The CDR3 extends over 15 amino acids. Trimming pared 3 bases from V and 3 bases from J, leaving 15 bases between.

V gene TRBV3-1 (or the pseudogene TRBV3-2) combines with J gene TRBJ1-3; tentative D call: TRBD1 (5 bases). The CDR3 is 14 residues long. CDR1 is LGHDT, CDR2 YNNKEL, per germline (reference sequence). V gave up 6 bases and J gave up 2 bases, with 11 bases separating them. CDR3 residues: CASSPTGPGNTIYF. The DNA of the CDR3 is TGTGCCAGCAGTCCAACAGGTCCTGGAAACACCATATATTTT.

The rearrangement joins TRBV18 to TRBJ1-1; perhaps TRBD1 as D (5 bases). The V end lost 3 bases, the J end lost 6 bases, and 17 bases lay between the germline ends. This CDR3 is built from 15 residues. The germline gives CDR1 KGHSH, CDR2 LQKENI. The DNA of the CDR3 is TGTGCCAGCTCACCGGCCGGGGATGAGGGACCTGAAGCTTTCTTT. Translated, it gives CASSPAGDEGPEAFF.

The chain uses TRBV6-6 and TRBJ1-2; a possible D gene is TRBD1 (5 bases). Germline V gene data show CDR1 as MNHNY and CDR2 as SVGAGI (reference sequence). Trimming stripped 8 bases from V and 0 bases from J, with 19 bases between. The CDR3 has 16 amino acids. CDR3 in amino acids: CASGLRVGATNYGYTF. Written as DNA, the CDR3 is TGTGCCAGCGGCCTCCGAGTAGGGGCTACTAACTATGGCTACACCTTC.

This CDR3 is CASRSGQTNTGELFF. In nucleotides, the CDR3 is TGTGCCAGTAGGTCGGGGCAGACGAACACCGGGGAGCTGTTTTTT. The V and J genes are TRBV19 and TRBJ2-2; either TRBD1 or TRBD2 may fit D (5 bases each). CDR3 length equals 15 residues. Germline CDR1 is LNHDA and CDR2 is SQIVND (reference sequence). V lost 6 bases to trimming and J lost 0 bases, with 11 bases between them.

The chain combines TRBV6-6 with TRBJ2-2; D not certain. The CDR3 loop spans 14 amino acids. V was clipped by 0 bases and J by 4 bases, with 6 bases between them. In germline, CDR1 is MNHNY, CDR2 SVGAGI (reference sequence). This chain's CDR3 is CASSYSKITGELFF. CDR3 nucleotides: TGTGCCAGCAGTTACTCGAAGATCACCGGGGAGCTGTTTTTT.

The CDR3 is CASSLGASGGAQDTQYF. CDR3 sequence (DNA): TGTGCCAGCAGCTTAGGGGCTAGCGGGGGGGCCCAAGATACGCAGTATTTT. V usage is TRBV7-2 and J usage is TRBJ2-3; 12 bases line up with TRBD2. The CDR3 covers 17 residues. The germline CDR1 and CDR2 sequences are SGHTA and FQGNSA. V trimming: 1 base; J trimming: 5 bases; junction bases outside the gene matches: 7. Full variable domain (outside the CDR3, taken from reference TRBV7-2 and TRBJ2-3): GAGVSQSPSNKVTEKGKDVELRCDPISGHTALYWYRQSLGQGLEFLIYFQGNSAPDKSGLPSDRFSAERTGGSVSTLTIQRTQQEDSAVYLCASSLGASGGAQDTQYFGPGTRLTVL.

The chain carries TRBV5-1 and TRBJ2-6; 9 bases align to TRBD1. The J segment lost 1 base and the V segment lost 1 base, leaving 9 bases of the junction unmatched. CDR1 is SGHRS and CDR2 is YFSETQ in the germline V gene. The CDR3 extends over 19 amino acids. CDR3 coding DNA: TGCGCCAGCAGCTTGACTACCGGGACAGGGAATTCTGGGGCCAACGTCCTGACTTTC. Protein: CASSLTTGTGNSGANVLTF.

The chain uses TRBV7-2 and TRBJ1-1; the D is unclear. Germline V gene sequence: CDR1 SGHTA, CDR2 FQGNSA. The CDR3 totals 13 residues. The V end lost 5 bases, the J end lost 7 bases, and 14 bases lay between the germline ends. Here the CDR3 reads CASSQPYQDEAFF. CDR3 nucleotides: TGTGCCAGCAGCCAACCTTACCAGGATGAAGCTTTCTTT.

The chain recombines TRBV25-1 with TRBJ1-2; D is possibly TRBD1 (6 bases). Per the germline V gene, CDR1 is MGHDK and CDR2 is SYGVNS. V lost 6 bases and J 6 bases, leaving 17 bases between the germline ends. CDR3 size: 14 residues. CDR3: CASSSSRGANGYTF. The DNA for the CDR3 is TGTGCCAGCAGCTCCTCCCGGGGGGCGAATGGCTACACCTTC.

V and J are TRBV5-1 and TRBJ2-3; 12 bases map to TRBD2. Germline-derived CDR1 and CDR2 are SGHRS and YFSETQ. J was trimmed by 4 bases and V by 0 bases; bases with no gene match: 9. The CDR3 has 18 residues. CDR3 amino acids: CASSLEASGGEWADTQYF. As DNA, the CDR3 is TGCGCCAGCAGCTTGGAGGCTAGCGGGGGGGAATGGGCAGATACGCAGTATTTT.

This sequence joins TRBV19 and TRBJ2-1, with D perhaps TRBD2 (7 bases). Germline V lookup: CDR1 LNHDA, CDR2 SQIVND (reference sequence). Deletions cut 5 bases from V and 5 bases from J, with 10 bases between. The CDR3 has 13 amino acids. The CDR3 spells CASSQGRDNEQFF. The CDR3 DNA reads TGTGCCAGTAGTCAGGGGAGGGACAATGAGCAGTTCTTC. The full variable domain, completed using reference TRBV19 and TRBJ2-1, is DGGITQSPKYLFRKEGQNVTLSCEQNLNHDAMYWYRQDPGQGLRLIYYSQIVNDFQKGDIAEGYSVSREKKESFPLTVTSAQKNPTAFYLCASSQGRDNEQFFGPGTRLTVL.

The chain carries TRBV5-1 and TRBJ2-3; D may be TRBD1 (6 bases). The CDR3 extends over 14 amino acids. The germline V and J ends were trimmed by 1 base and 5 bases, with 11 bases remaining between them. The germline V gene encodes CDR1 SGHRS and CDR2 YFSETQ. The CDR3 is CASSLHRAGDTQYF. The CDR3 DNA reads as TGCGCCAGCAGCTTGCACAGGGCGGGAGATACGCAGTATTTT. Supplemented by reference TRBV5-1 and TRBJ2-3, the full variable domain reads KAGVTQTPRYLIKTRGQQVTLSCSPISGHRSVSWYQQTPGQGLQFLFEYFSETQRNKGNFPGRFSGRQFSNSRSEMNVSTLELGDSALYLCASSLHRAGDTQYFGPGTRLTVL.

The V gene is TRBV11-3, the J gene TRBJ2-5; 12 bases line up with TRBD1. Trimming at V came to 5 bases and at J to 2 bases, leaving 12 bases not matched to a gene. CDR1 is SGHNT, CDR2 YENEEA, per germline. There are 18 residues in the CDR3. DNA for the CDR3: TGTGCCAGCAGCCCCGGGACAGGGGGCGCCCTGAAACAAGAGACCCAGTACTTC. Its translation is CASSPGTGGALKQETQYF.

V is TRBV5-1 and J is TRBJ2-2; weak D call: TRBD2 (6 bases). Germline CDR1 is SGHRS and CDR2 is YFSETQ. V lost 0 bases, J lost 0 bases, and 9 bases lay in between. CDR3 length: 16 amino acids. CDR3: CASSLVAGPNTGELFF. The CDR3 nucleotides read TGCGCCAGCAGCTTGGTTGCGGGGCCGAACACCGGGGAGCTGTTTTTT.

This clone appeared a few times. This chain connects TRBV19 to TRBJ1-3; D is ambiguous. CDR1 and CDR2 (germline): LNHDA, SQIVND (reference sequence). The length of the CDR3 is 12 residues. The ends were cut back, 5 bases at V and 4 bases at J, with 6 bases in the middle. The CDR3 DNA reads as TGTGCCAGTAGTCAGACGGGAAACACCATATATTTT. Protein product: CASSQTGNTIYF.

This chain uses TRBV14 with TRBJ2-5; D tentatively fits TRBD1 or TRBD2 (6 bases each). This CDR3 region has 14 residues. Trimming pared 3 bases from V and 1 base from J, leaving 9 bases between. CDR1 is SGHDN and CDR2 is FVKESK in the germline V gene. CDR3 coding DNA: TGTGCCAGCAGCCACAGGGGACTCCAAGAGACCCAGTACTTC. Residues: CASSHRGLQETQYF.

This chain connects TRBV30 to TRBJ1-2, with D possibly TRBD1 on 5 matching bases. CDR1 is GTSNPN, CDR2 SVGIG, per germline (reference sequence). The CDR3 covers 14 residues. Trimming stripped 0 bases from V and 8 bases from J, with 16 bases between. The CDR3 region is CAWSVRGQGVGYTF. The CDR3 DNA follows: TGTGCCTGGAGTGTACGGGGCCAGGGCGTAGGCTACACCTTC.

This clone was observed once. V and J are TRBV20-1 and TRBJ2-7; D not certain. CDR3 length: 11 residues. Per the germline V gene, CDR1 is DFQATT and CDR2 is SNEGSKA (reference sequence). Trimming left V 3 bases short and J 3 bases short, with 6 bases between. The CDR3 nucleotides are TGCAGTGCTAGCCCTAGCTACGAGCAGTACGTC. As protein: CSASPSYEQYV.

This clone was detected once. This chain uses TRBV2 with TRBJ2-5, with D unclear. The germline gives CDR1 SNHLY, CDR2 FYNNEI. V lost 6 bases and J lost 2, with 10 bases in between. The CDR3 is 13 residues long. CDR3 sequence: CASRLRPQETQYF. For the CDR3, the DNA is TGTGCCAGCAGACTGAGACCGCAAGAGACCCAGTACTTC.

J is TRBJ2-5 and V is TRBV19; D unclear. CDR1 is LNHDA, CDR2 SQIVND, per germline (reference sequence). The length of the CDR3 is 14 residues. V dropped 3 bases and J dropped 2 bases, with 10 bases sitting between them. The CDR3 DNA reads TGTGCCAGTAGTATTGGACCGACGCAAGAGACCCAGTACTTC. This translates into CASSIGPTQETQYF.

The rearrangement uses TRBV4-2 and TRBJ2-3; 7 nucleotides agree with TRBD1. The germline V gene has CDR1 LGHNA and CDR2 YNFKEQ. CDR3 length: 17 amino acids. Trimming removed 1 base from V and 0 bases from J; junction bases left unmatched: 7. The CDR3 DNA sequence: TGTGCCAGCAGCCAAGCCCCGACAGGGAGCAGCACAGATACGCAGTATTTT. This codes for CASSQAPTGSSTDTQYF.

The gene calls are TRBV7-2 and TRBJ1-3, with D possibly being TRBD1 (5 bases). The V and J ends lost 3 bases and 5 bases respectively, with 8 bases between them. Looked up from germline, CDR1 is SGHTA and CDR2 is FQGNSA. CDR3 size: 13 residues. The CDR3 coding sequence is TGTGCCAGCAGCTTTGGGGGGAGAAACACCATATATTTT. As protein: CASSFGGRNTIYF.

In its sample, this clone ranks as medium-sized. V and J are TRBV7-8 and TRBJ1-2, with a weak D call TRBD1 (6 bases). The ends were cut back, 3 bases at V and 5 bases at J, with 19 bases in the middle. The length of the CDR3 is 16 residues. CDR1 SGHVS and CDR2 FQNEAQ come from the germline V gene. CDR3 in DNA: TGTGCCAGCAGCTTTGGGACACATTCTATAATATATGGCTACACCTTC. Translating it yields CASSFGTHSIIYGYTF.